One and the same sample provided the 24 T cell receptor beta chains below, sequenced in a study of blood T cell repertoires in COVID-19 (dated by TCRdb to 2019 to 2021). Libraries came from the immunoSEQ multiplex PCR assay. TCRdb retrieved this table from immuneACCESS and kept in-frame rearrangements only. Not all clones are present; in checked studies, unresolved V genes account for under half, and no reason is known for the remainder. Here the sample has some 530,000 clones; approximately 83% occur a single time. 3.2% of the sample belongs to the ten largest clones. The sample comprised peripheral blood. All receptors derive from a human donor in a cohort sampled during active COVID-19.

The chain uses TRBV6-6 and TRBJ2-2; 10 bases fit TRBD2. The germline V gene has CDR1 MNHNY and CDR2 SVGAGI (reference sequence). V lost 2 bases and J lost 6; bases outside the gene matches: 6. The CDR3 length is 16 residues. In DNA form, the CDR3 reads TGTGCCAGCAGTTACATCTCTAGCGGGAGCGCCGGGGAGCTGTTTTTT. Translating gives CASSYISSGSAGELFF.

The V gene is TRBV4-1, the J gene TRBJ2-5; 11 positions match TRBD2. The CDR3 length is 18 residues. V shed 1 base, J shed 5 bases, and the junction held 12 bases outside the gene matches. Germline lookup yields CDR1 MGHRA and CDR2 YSYEKL. The CDR3 nucleotides are TGCGCCAGCAGCCAAGGCGGACTAGCGGGCTTTCTGACGGAGACCCAGTACTTC. It translates to CASSQGGLAGFLTETQYF.

This chain connects TRBV5-1 to TRBJ2-2; tentative D call: TRBD1 (6 bases). This CDR3 is built from 14 residues. With 4 bases removed from V and 4 bases from J, the gap between germline ends came to 11 bases. CDR1 is SGHRS and CDR2 is YFSETQ in the germline V gene. CDR3 sequence: CASSPTGVTGELFF. The DNA of the CDR3 is TGCGCCAGCAGCCCGACAGGTGTCACCGGGGAGCTGTTTTTT.

The chain uses TRBV9 and TRBJ2-1; D gene uncertain. Trimming stripped 3 bases from V and 5 bases from J, with 12 bases between. This CDR3 has 14 amino acids. Germline CDR1 reads SGDLS; CDR2 reads YYNGEE. The DNA of the CDR3 is TGTGCCAGCAGCGCAACTACATACAACAATGAGCAGTTCTTC. Its protein product is CASSATTYNNEQFF.

The gene calls are TRBV6-5 and TRBJ1-2; D unclear. V dropped 10 bases and J dropped 7 bases, with 16 bases sitting between them. CDR1 and CDR2 (germline): MNHEY, SVGAGI. This CDR3 is 12 amino acids long. The CDR3 DNA follows: TGTGCCACCGGAGGTAGGGTTGGTGGCTACACCTTC. Translating gives CATGGRVGGYTF.

The CDR3 loop reads CASSSGQGLGEQYF. The CDR3 coding sequence is TGTGCCAGCAGCTCCGGACAGGGGCTAGGCGAGCAGTACTTC. This chain connects TRBV11-3 to TRBJ2-7, with 9 bases lining up with TRBD1. V was pared by 4 bases and J by 6 bases, with 7 bases of the junction left unmatched. Germline CDR1 and CDR2: SGHNT and YENEEA. The CDR3 is 14 residues long.

The chain links TRBV7-2 to TRBJ1-1; 7 bases align to TRBD1. Germline lookup yields CDR1 SGHTA and CDR2 FQGNSA. After removal of 1 base from V and 7 bases from J, the junction contained 3 bases not matched to a gene. The CDR3 has 13 amino acids. The CDR3 DNA is TGTGCCAGCAGCTTAGGAGGGGGCTTTGAAGCTTTCTTT. Protein: CASSLGGGFEAFF.

The chain joins TRBV29-1 to TRBJ2-3; D might be TRBD2 (6 bases). The CDR3 contains 14 residues. V was cut by 3 bases and J by 1 base, with 11 bases left in between. Germline CDR1 reads SQVTM; CDR2 reads ANQGSEA. The CDR3 sequence is CSVDREVGTDTQYF. CDR3 DNA: TGCAGCGTTGACAGGGAGGTGGGCACAGATACGCAGTATTTT.

The chain joins TRBV9 to TRBJ2-7, with D unclear. The V end was cut by 0 bases, the J end by 5 bases, with 12 bases between. Germline values: CDR1 SGDLS, CDR2 YYNGEE. CDR3 length: 14 residues. In DNA form, the CDR3 reads TGTGCCAGCAGCGTAGCCGTAGCAAACCACGAGCAGTACTTC. Amino acids: CASSVAVANHEQYF.

V is TRBV27 and J is TRBJ1-1; D possibly corresponds to TRBD1 (6 bases). This CDR3 region has 11 residues. Looked up from germline, CDR1 is MNHEY and CDR2 is SMNVEV (reference sequence). The DNA for the CDR3 is TGTTCTAACAGGGTAAACACTGAAGCTTTCTTT. Protein product: CSNRVNTEAFF.

CDR3 in amino acids: CASSQVGDNSPLHF. The CDR3 DNA follows: TGTGCCAGCAGCCAAGTCGGTGATAATTCACCCCTCCACTTT. V gene TRBV3-1 (or the pseudogene TRBV3-2) combines with J gene TRBJ1-6, with D unclear. CDR1 is LGHDT and CDR2 is YNNKEL in the germline V gene (reference sequence). V was pared by 1 base and J by 5 bases, with 6 bases between. This CDR3 is built from 14 residues.

This sequence joins TRBV2 and TRBJ1-1; possibly TRBD1 for D (6 bases). The CDR3 consists of 13 residues. From germline, CDR1 is SNHLY and CDR2 FYNNEI. The germline V and J ends were trimmed by 5 bases and 2 bases, with 9 bases remaining between them. The CDR3 region is CASSLDSNTEAFF. Written as DNA, the CDR3 is TGTGCCAGCAGTCTGGACAGCAACACTGAAGCTTTCTTT. The variable domain in full, with the rest retrieved from reference TRBV2 and TRBJ1-1, is EPEVTQTPSHQVTQMGQEVILRCVPISNHLYFYWYRQILGQKVEFLVSFYNNEISEKSEIFDDQFSVERPDGSNFTLKIRSTKLEDSAMYFCASSLDSNTEAFFGQGTRLTVV.

The genes are TRBV5-6 and TRBJ1-5; D possibly corresponds to TRBD1 (6 bases). CDR1 and CDR2 from the germline V gene are SGHDT and YYEEEE. The CDR3 runs 17 residues. V was trimmed by 2 bases and J by 3 bases, leaving 18 bases between them. In nucleotides, the CDR3 is TGTGCCAGCAGCTTCTACGGGGGGCACGGAAACAATCAGCCCCAGCATTTT. Translated, it gives CASSFYGGHGNNQPQHF.

The count of this clone is one. The chain links TRBV25-1 to TRBJ2-5; D is perhaps TRBD1 (6 bases). Germline lookup yields CDR1 MGHDK and CDR2 SYGVNS. Trimming took 2 bases from V and 5 from J, leaving 15 bases between them. The CDR3 has 15 residues. The chain's CDR3 is CASSEVQGRGETQYF. The CDR3 DNA reads as TGTGCCAGCAGTGAAGTACAGGGCCGAGGGGAGACCCAGTACTTC.

This clone was recorded a few times. The gene calls are TRBV9 and TRBJ2-1; TRBD2 might be the D (5 bases). The CDR3 is 14 amino acids. V lost 4 bases and J lost 0, with 8 bases in between. Germline CDR1 and CDR2: SGDLS and YYNGEE. Here the CDR3 DNA reads TGTGCCAGCAGCAACGGGGACTCCTACAATGAGCAGTTCTTC. Amino acids: CASSNGDSYNEQFF. Using reference TRBV9 and TRBJ2-1 for the parts outside the CDR3, the full variable domain is DSGVTQTPKHLITATGQRVTLRCSPRSGDLSVYWYQQSLDQGLQFLIQYYNGEERAKGNILERFSAQQFPDLHSELNLSSLELGDSALYFCASSNGDSYNEQFFGPGTRLTVL.

The genes are TRBV19 and TRBJ2-7; 9 nucleotides align to TRBD2. The CDR3 runs 13 residues. The junction had 6 bases not matched to a gene; V was cut back by 5 bases and J by 7 bases. Germline values: CDR1 LNHDA, CDR2 SQIVND (reference sequence). The CDR3 coding sequence is TGTGCCAGTAGTCAGGCGGGAGGGGAAGAGCAGTACTTC. Protein product: CASSQAGGEEQYF.

The V call is TRBV6-5, the J call TRBJ2-4; the D gene is possibly TRBD2 (5 bases). Trimming left V 6 bases short and J 8 bases short, with 11 bases between. The CDR3 has 12 amino acids. Looked up from germline, CDR1 is MNHEY and CDR2 is SVGAGI. The CDR3 region is CASSSPADIQYF. The CDR3 DNA sequence: TGTGCCAGCAGCTCCCCAGCGGACATTCAGTACTTC.

The genes are TRBV30 and TRBJ2-5; 10 bases line up with TRBD1. The length of the CDR3 is 12 residues. After removal of 5 bases from V and 5 bases from J, the junction contained 2 bases not matched to a gene. Germline CDR1 GTSNPN, CDR2 SVGIG (reference sequence). As DNA, the CDR3 is TGTGCCTGGGGACAGGGGGAGGAGACCCAGTACTTC. Translating it yields CAWGQGEETQYF. Together with reference TRBV30 and TRBJ2-5, the CDR3 gives the full variable domain: SQTIHQWPATLVQPVGSPLSLECTVEGTSNPNLYWYRQAAGRGLQLLFYSVGIGQISSEVPQNLSASRPQDRQFILSSKKLLLSDSGFYLCAWGQGEETQYFGPGTRLLVL.

The V gene is TRBV5-6, the J gene TRBJ1-1; D not certain. Germline CDR1 is SGHDT and CDR2 is YYEEEE. The ends were cut back, 4 bases at V and 6 bases at J, with 7 bases in the middle. The length of the CDR3 is 11 residues. CDR3 coding DNA: TGTGCCAGCAGCCTCCGGGCTGAAGCTTTCTTT. This encodes CASSLRAEAFF.

The genes are TRBV9 and TRBJ1-6; a possible D gene is TRBD1 (5 bases). The V and J ends lost 3 bases and 10 bases respectively, with 11 bases between them. This CDR3 has 13 amino acids. Germline-derived CDR1 and CDR2 are SGDLS and YYNGEE. The CDR3 nucleotides read TGTGCCAGCAGCGGGACAAATTTATCACCCCTCCACTTT. Translating it yields CASSGTNLSPLHF.

V usage is TRBV19 and J usage is TRBJ2-3; possible D gene TRBD2, 5 bases. This CDR3 contains 15 residues. With 6 bases removed from V and 7 bases from J, the gap between germline ends came to 20 bases. CDR1 LNHDA and CDR2 SQIVND come from the germline V gene (reference sequence). The CDR3 spells CASSLPGSLGYTQYF. DNA of the CDR3: TGTGCCAGTAGCCTCCCGGGATCCTTAGGCTATACGCAGTATTTT.

The chain recombines TRBV6-1 with TRBJ1-1; 10 nucleotides align to TRBD1. Looked up from germline, CDR1 is MNHNS and CDR2 is SASEGT. With 2 bases clipped from V and 1 base from J, the junction kept 1 base outside the gene matches. This CDR3 has 15 amino acids. The CDR3 region has the DNA TGTGCCAGCAGTGAACGACAGGGGGCGAACACTGAAGCTTTCTTT. This gives the protein CASSERQGANTEAFF.

The rearrangement joins TRBV6-6 to TRBJ2-6; possibly TRBD2 for D (5 bases). V lost 7 bases and J 2 bases, leaving 6 bases between the germline ends. The CDR3 sequence is 13 residues long. Germline loops: CDR1 MNHNY, CDR2 SVGAGI (reference sequence). Here the CDR3 DNA reads TGTGCCAGCACGGGAACTGGGGCCAACGTCCTGACTTTC. It translates to CASTGTGANVLTF.

The chain recombines TRBV4-3 with TRBJ2-5, with 15 bases aligning to TRBD2. The trim removed 0 bases at V and 4 bases at J, leaving 9 bases unmatched. The CDR3 covers 19 residues. Germline values: CDR1 LGHNA, CDR2 YSLEER. CDR3 protein: CASSQDKARTSGRVETQYF. CDR3 bases: TGCGCCAGCAGCCAAGATAAGGCCAGGACTAGCGGGAGGGTAGAGACCCAGTACTTC.